These T cell receptor beta chains were read from a single sample in a study of blood T cell repertoires in COVID-19. Method: immunoSEQ multiplex PCR; TCRdb's copy keeps in-frame clones and lacks some. Among roughly 200,000 clones listed, about 91% were seen once. The sequencing sample was made of peripheral blood. All receptors come from a man aged 18 to 29 with active or convalescent COVID-19. Both conserved end residues are trimmed from each CDR3.

TRBJ2-1 | TRBV11-3 | ASSLRGAGDSSYNEQF
TRBJ1-6 | TRBV18 | ASSRANSPLH
TRBJ1-5 | TRBV28 | ASSLEGPVIVGQPQH
TRBJ1-4 | TRBV4-2 | ASSQDQGSNEKLF
TRBJ2-5 | TRBV28 | ASSRTGRTQY
TRBJ1-1 | TRBV27 | ASSLMARKAEAF
TRBJ1-2 | TRBV10-3 | AISEFRTDGYT
TRBJ2-2 | TRBV6-6 | ASSPEGSGTRVGGELF
TRBJ1-3 | TRBV7-2 | ASSGRDRGIHLGNTIY
TRBJ2-1 | TRBV4-2 | ASSQDPDMANEQF
TRBJ2-5 | TRBV5-8 | ASSLVLAGGSQETQY
TRBJ1-3 | TRBV18 | ASSPTGGTGNTIY
TRBJ1-2 | TRBV5-4 | ASSFQGSNYGYT
TRBJ1-4 | TRBV2 | ASSARSATNEKLF
TRBJ1-3 | TRBV19 | ASSNRDSSGNTIY
TRBJ1-4 | TRBV18 | ASSPAGTGTRKLF
TRBJ1-5 | TRBV6-4 | ASRVTGVNQPQH
TRBJ1-1 | TRBV6-6 | ASSYNMNTEAF
TRBJ2-2 | TRBV2 | ASSDPRQGGTGELF
TRBJ2-5 | TRBV9 | ASSNPPGTQY
TRBJ2-4 | TRBV6-5 | ATRTGGTKNIQY
TRBJ2-1 | TRBV5-6 | ASSLRSGLREQF
TRBJ1-1 | TRBV19 | ASSLLNTEAF
TRBJ2-3 | TRBV19 | ASSPRLAASDTQY
TRBJ2-7 | TRBV2 | ASTQRGGEQY
TRBJ2-7 | TRBV18 | ASSPLTGSKDPYEQY
TRBJ1-3 | TRBV5-1 | ASSLEGTRLSGNTIY
TRBJ1-2 | TRBV5-1 | ASSQPGGSGYGYT
TRBJ2-6 | TRBV9 | ASSFAGTPASGANVLT
TRBJ1-3 | TRBV6-5 | ASSTGDSGNTIY
TRBJ2-5 | TRBV5-6 | ASSTGGSGRETQY
TRBJ2-7 | TRBV27 | ASSSSSGVSSYEQY
TRBJ1-1 | TRBV6-1 | ASSEVGGNEAF
TRBJ2-1 | TRBV6-4 | ASSGSGSINEQF
TRBJ2-2 | TRBV15 | ATSKSSGMSGELF
TRBJ1-3 | TRBV28 | ASSPPRQGENTIY
TRBJ2-7 | TRBV3-1/TRBV3-2 | ASNPGVGSYEQY
TRBJ2-5 | TRBV7-2 | ASSLGGSQETQY
TRBJ2-3 | TRBV10-2 | ASRASSPDTQY
TRBJ1-2 | TRBV19 | ASRRQGARVYGYT
TRBJ1-5 | TRBV19 | ATSNRGLRNQPQH
TRBJ2-7 | TRBV25-1 | ASSLGTSVPLYEQY
TRBJ2-1 | TRBV4-2 | ASSQDWRTGGPNEQF
TRBJ2-1 | TRBV19 | ASSPKSGLSSSYNEQF
TRBJ2-1 | TRBV5-4 | ASSVQGEQF
TRBJ1-2 | TRBV19 | ASRFGLNYGYT
TRBJ2-7 | TRBV15 | ATSRDQVRWGQGASYEQY
TRBJ2-7 | TRBV6-2/TRBV6-3 | ASSQTGTVLLEQY
TRBJ2-3 | TRBV28 | ASYLQGSGYDTQY
TRBJ2-4 | TRBV4-1 | ASSQRPIIPAKNIQY
TRBJ1-1 | TRBV5-1 | ASTTDWNTEAF